Below, one T cell receptor (beta chain) is given with its context. Its specificity is unknown. This sample stems from a study of beta chain features in type 1 diabetes. Study conclusions and caveats: Type 1 diabetes patients showed fewer insertions and more deletions at VDJ junctions. Patients with Type 1 diabetes showed moderately but significantly shorter TCRB CDR3s in all four CD4+ subsets.

All of the isolated RNA was reverse transcribed, so expressed TCRB transcripts were sequenced. Repertoires were generated with immunoSEQ multiplex PCR, while TCRdb's copy carries only in-frame clones and drops some. The sample yields about 650,000 clones, 12% seen once. CD45RO/CCR7/CD25/CD127/CD95/CD27 staining was used to isolate CD4+ naive, central memory, regulatory and stem cell-like memory cells by sorting. Sorted populations were all over 95% pure. Looked up from germline, CDR1 is SGHRS and CDR2 is YFSETQ. The CDR3 length is 14 residues. Trimming removed 0 bases at V and 4 bases at J, with 11 bases between.

The V gene is TRBV5-1, the J gene TRBJ2-7; D possibly corresponds to TRBD2 (6 bases). Sequenced: naive CD4+ T cells from blood. The sequence was collected from a man aged 30 to 45 with type 1 diabetes. In DNA, the CDR3 is TGCGCCAGCAGCTTGGAGGCTAGCGTTTACGAGCAGTACTTC. Amino acids: CASSLEASVYEQYF.